The present entry profiles one T cell receptor beta chain with its context. Looked up from germline, CDR1 is SGHTA and CDR2 is FQGTGA. The germline V and J ends were trimmed by 5 bases and 7 bases, with 12 bases remaining between them. CDR3 size: 13 residues. This entry belongs to a study of blood T cell repertoires in COVID-19. Methods used by the authors: Amplification of reference gene primers was used by the study to estimate nucleated cell counts. Sequencing was performed with immunoSEQ multiplex PCR; in TCRdb, only in-frame clones are kept and a portion is missing. The D gene and trimming were derived from the DNA, and the V and J assignments and clone size from that table. Of 350,000 to 450,000 clones in the sample, approximately 86% were seen once.

The receptor's source is a woman aged 60-75 years with COVID-19, enrolled during active disease. Input material: peripheral blood. The chain recombines TRBV7-3 with TRBJ2-1; perhaps TRBD1 as D (5 bases). The CDR3 is CASSPRGGNEQFF. The CDR3 nucleotides read TGTGCCAGCAGCCCAAGGGGTGGGAATGAGCAGTTCTTC.